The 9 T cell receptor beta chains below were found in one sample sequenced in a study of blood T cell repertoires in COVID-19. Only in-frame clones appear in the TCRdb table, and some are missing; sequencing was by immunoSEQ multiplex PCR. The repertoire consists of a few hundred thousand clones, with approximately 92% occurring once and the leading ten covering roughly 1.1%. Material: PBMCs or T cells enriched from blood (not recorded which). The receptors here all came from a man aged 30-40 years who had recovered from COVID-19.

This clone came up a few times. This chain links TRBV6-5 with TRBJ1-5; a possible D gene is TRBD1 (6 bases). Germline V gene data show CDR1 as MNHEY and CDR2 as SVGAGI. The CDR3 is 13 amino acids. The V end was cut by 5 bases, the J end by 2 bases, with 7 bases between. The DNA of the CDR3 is TGTGCCAGCAGTAGACAGGGCAATCAGCCCCAGCATTTT. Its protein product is CASSRQGNQPQHF.

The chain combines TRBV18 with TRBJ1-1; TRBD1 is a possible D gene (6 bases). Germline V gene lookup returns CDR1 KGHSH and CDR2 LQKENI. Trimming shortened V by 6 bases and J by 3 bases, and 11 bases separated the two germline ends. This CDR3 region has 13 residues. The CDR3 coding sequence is TGTGCCAGCTCCCGGGACATATACACTGAAGCTTTCTTT. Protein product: CASSRDIYTEAFF.

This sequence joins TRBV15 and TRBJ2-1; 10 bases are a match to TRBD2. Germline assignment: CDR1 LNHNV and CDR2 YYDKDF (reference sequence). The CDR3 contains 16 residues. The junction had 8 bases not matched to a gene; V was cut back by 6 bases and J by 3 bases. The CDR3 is CATSPPGLASYNEQFF. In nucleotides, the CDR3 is TGTGCCACCAGTCCTCCGGGACTAGCGAGCTACAATGAGCAGTTCTTC.

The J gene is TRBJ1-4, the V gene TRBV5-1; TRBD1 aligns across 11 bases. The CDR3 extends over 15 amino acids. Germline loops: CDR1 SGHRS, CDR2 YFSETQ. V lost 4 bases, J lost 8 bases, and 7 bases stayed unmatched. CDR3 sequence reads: CASSPGTGGSEKLFF. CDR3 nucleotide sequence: TGCGCCAGCAGCCCCGGGACAGGGGGAAGCGAAAAACTGTTTTTT. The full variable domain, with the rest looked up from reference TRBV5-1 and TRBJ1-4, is KAGVTQTPRYLIKTRGQQVTLSCSPISGHRSVSWYQQTPGQGLQFLFEYFSETQRNKGNFPGRFSGRQFSNSRSEMNVSTLELGDSALYLCASSPGTGGSEKLFFGSGTQLSVL.

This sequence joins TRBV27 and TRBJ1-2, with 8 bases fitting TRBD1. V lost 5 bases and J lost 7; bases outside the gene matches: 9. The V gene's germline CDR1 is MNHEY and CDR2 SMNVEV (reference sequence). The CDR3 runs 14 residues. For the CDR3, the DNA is TGTGCCAGCAGTCCATGGACAGGGCCGGGTGGCTACACCTTC. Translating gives CASSPWTGPGGYTF.

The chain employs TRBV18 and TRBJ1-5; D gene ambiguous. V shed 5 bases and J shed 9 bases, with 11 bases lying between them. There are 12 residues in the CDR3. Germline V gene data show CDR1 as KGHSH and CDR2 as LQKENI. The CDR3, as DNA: TGTGCCAGCTCATCAAGCGTCGGGCCCCAGCATTTT. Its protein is CASSSSVGPQHF.

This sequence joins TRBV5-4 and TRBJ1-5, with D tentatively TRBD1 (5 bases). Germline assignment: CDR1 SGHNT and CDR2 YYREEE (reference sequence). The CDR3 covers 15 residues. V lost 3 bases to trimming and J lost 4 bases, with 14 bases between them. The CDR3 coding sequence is TGTGCCAGCAGCTCCGGGGGGGGAGGAAATCAGCCCCAGCATTTT. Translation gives CASSSGGGGNQPQHF.

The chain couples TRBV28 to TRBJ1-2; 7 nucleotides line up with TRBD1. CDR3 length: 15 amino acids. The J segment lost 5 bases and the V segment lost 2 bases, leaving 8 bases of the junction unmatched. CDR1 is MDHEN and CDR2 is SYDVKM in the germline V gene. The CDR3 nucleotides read TGTGCCAGCAGTTTACCGCCGGGGACAGCGTATGGCTACACCTTC. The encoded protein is CASSLPPGTAYGYTF.

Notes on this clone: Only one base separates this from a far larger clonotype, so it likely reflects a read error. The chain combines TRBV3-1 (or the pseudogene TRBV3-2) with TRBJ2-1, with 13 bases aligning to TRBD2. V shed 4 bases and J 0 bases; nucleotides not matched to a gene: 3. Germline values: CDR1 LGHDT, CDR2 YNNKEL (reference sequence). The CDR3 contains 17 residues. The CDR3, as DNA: TGTGCCAGCAGCCTCCGGACTAGCGGGAGCTCCTACAATGAGCAGTTCTTC. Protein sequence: CASSLRTSGSSYNEQFF.